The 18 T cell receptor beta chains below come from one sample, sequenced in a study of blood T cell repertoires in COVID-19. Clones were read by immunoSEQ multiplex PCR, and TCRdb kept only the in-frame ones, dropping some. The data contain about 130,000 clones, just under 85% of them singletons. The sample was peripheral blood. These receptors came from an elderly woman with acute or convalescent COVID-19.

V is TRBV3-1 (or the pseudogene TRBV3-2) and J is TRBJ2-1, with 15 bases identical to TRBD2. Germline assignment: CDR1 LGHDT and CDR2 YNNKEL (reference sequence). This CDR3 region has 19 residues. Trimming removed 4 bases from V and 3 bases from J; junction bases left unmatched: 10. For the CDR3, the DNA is TGTGCCAGCAGCCGACCCGGACTAGCGGGGGGGCGGAGCTACAATGAGCAGTTCTTC. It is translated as CASSRPGLAGGRSYNEQFF.

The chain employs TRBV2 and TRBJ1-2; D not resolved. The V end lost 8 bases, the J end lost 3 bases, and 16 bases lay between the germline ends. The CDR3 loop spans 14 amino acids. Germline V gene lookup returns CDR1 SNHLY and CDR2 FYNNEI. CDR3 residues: CASRIAGRDYGYTF. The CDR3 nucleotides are TGTGCCAGCCGAATTGCAGGCAGAGACTATGGCTACACCTTC.

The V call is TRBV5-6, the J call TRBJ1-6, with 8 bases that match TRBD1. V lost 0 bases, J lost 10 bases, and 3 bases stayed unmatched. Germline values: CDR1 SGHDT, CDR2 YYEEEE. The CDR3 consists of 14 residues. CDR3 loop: CASSLGQGRSPLHF. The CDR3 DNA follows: TGTGCCAGCAGCTTGGGACAGGGGAGGTCACCCCTCCACTTT.

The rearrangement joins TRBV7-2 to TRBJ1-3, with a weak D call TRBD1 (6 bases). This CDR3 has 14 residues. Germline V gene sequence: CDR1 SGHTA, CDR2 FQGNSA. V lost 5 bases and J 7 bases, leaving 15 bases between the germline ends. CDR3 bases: TGTGCCAGCAGCCTCCACAGGGTATTGAACACCATATATTTT. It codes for CASSLHRVLNTIYF.

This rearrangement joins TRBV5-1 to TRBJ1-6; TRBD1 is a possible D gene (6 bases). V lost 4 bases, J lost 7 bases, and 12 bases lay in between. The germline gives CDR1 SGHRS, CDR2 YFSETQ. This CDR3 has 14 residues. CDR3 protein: CASSRSTGNSPLHF. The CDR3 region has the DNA TGCGCCAGCAGCCGGTCCACAGGGAATTCACCCCTCCACTTT.

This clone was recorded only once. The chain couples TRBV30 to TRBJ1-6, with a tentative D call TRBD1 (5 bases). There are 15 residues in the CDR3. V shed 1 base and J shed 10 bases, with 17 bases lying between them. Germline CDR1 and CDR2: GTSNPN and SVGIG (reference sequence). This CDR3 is CAWSGLGGRGSPLHF. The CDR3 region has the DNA TGTGCCTGGAGTGGTCTCGGGGGAAGGGGATCACCCCTCCACTTT.

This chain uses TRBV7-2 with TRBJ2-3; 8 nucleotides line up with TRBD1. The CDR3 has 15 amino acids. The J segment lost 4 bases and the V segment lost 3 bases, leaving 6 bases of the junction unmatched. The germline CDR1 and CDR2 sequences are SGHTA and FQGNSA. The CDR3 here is CASSFGQGGSDTQYF. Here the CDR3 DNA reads TGTGCCAGCAGCTTCGGACAGGGTGGTTCAGATACGCAGTATTTT.

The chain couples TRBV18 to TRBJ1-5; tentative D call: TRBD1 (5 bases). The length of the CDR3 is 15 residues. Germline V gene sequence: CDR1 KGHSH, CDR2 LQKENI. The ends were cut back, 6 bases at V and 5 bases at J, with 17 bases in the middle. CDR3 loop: CASSAGTLGDQPQHF. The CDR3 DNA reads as TGTGCCAGCTCCGCGGGGACCCTTGGTGATCAGCCCCAGCATTTT.

CDR3 bases: TGTGCCAGCAGCCACGGGGGGCTCTATGGCTACACCTTC. As protein: CASSHGGLYGYTF. This sequence joins TRBV3-1 (or the pseudogene TRBV3-2) and TRBJ1-2, with TRBD1 as a possible D gene (6 bases). There are 13 residues in the CDR3. Germline values: CDR1 LGHDT, CDR2 YNNKEL (reference sequence). V gave up 3 bases and J gave up 4 bases, with 9 bases separating them.

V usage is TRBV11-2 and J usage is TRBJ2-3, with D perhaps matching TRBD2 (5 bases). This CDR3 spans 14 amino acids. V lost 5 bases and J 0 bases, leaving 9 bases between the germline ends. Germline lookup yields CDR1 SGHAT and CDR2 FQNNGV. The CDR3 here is CASSQDWSTDTQYF. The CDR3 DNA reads TGTGCCAGCAGCCAGGACTGGAGCACAGATACGCAGTATTTT.

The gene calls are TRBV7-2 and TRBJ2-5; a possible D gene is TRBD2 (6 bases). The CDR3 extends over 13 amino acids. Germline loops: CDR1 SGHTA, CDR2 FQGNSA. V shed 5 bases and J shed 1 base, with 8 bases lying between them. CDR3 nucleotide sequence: TGTGCCAGCAGCCGGGACTTCCAAGAGACCCAGTACTTC. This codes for CASSRDFQETQYF.

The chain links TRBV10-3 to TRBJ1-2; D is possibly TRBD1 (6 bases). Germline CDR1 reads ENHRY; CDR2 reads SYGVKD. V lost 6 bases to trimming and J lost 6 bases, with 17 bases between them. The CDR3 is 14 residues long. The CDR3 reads CAIRDRAGDDGYTF. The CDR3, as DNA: TGTGCCATCAGAGATAGGGCAGGGGACGATGGCTACACCTTC.

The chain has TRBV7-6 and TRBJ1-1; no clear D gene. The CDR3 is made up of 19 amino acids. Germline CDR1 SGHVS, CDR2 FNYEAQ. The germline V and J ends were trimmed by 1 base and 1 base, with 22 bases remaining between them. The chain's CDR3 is CASSLGPFRIPTKNTEAFF. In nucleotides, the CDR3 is TGTGCCAGCAGCTTAGGGCCCTTCCGGATCCCGACAAAGAACACTGAAGCTTTCTTT.

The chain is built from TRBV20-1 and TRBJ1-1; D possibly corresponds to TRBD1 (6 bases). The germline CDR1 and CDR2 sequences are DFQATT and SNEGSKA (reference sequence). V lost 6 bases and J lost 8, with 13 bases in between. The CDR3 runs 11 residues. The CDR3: CSALQGLEAFF. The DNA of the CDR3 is TGCAGTGCGTTGCAGGGGCTCGAAGCTTTCTTT.

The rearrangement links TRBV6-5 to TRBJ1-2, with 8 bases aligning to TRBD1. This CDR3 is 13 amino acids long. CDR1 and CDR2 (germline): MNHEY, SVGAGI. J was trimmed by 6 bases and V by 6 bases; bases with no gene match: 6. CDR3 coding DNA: TGTGCCAGCAGACACAGGGGACAGGATGGCTACACCTTC. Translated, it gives CASRHRGQDGYTF.

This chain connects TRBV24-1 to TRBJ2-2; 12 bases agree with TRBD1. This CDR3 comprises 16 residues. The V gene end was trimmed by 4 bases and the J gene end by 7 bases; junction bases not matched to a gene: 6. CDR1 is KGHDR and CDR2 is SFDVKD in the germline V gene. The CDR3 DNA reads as TGTGCCACCAGTGACCCCGGGACAGGGGGCATCGGGGAGCTGTTTTTT. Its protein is CATSDPGTGGIGELFF.

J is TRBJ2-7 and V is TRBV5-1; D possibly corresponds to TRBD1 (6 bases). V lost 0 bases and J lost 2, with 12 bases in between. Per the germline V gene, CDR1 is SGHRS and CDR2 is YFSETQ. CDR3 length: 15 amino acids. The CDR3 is CASSLGQGIPYEQYF. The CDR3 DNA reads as TGCGCCAGCAGCTTGGGGCAGGGGATACCCTACGAGCAGTACTTC.

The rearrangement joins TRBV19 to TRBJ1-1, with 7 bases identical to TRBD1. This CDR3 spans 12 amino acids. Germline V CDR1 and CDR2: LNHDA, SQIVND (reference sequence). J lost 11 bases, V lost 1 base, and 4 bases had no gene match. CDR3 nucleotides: TGTGCCAGTAGTATAGTCAGGGGGATGGCTTTCTTT. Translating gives CASSIVRGMAFF.